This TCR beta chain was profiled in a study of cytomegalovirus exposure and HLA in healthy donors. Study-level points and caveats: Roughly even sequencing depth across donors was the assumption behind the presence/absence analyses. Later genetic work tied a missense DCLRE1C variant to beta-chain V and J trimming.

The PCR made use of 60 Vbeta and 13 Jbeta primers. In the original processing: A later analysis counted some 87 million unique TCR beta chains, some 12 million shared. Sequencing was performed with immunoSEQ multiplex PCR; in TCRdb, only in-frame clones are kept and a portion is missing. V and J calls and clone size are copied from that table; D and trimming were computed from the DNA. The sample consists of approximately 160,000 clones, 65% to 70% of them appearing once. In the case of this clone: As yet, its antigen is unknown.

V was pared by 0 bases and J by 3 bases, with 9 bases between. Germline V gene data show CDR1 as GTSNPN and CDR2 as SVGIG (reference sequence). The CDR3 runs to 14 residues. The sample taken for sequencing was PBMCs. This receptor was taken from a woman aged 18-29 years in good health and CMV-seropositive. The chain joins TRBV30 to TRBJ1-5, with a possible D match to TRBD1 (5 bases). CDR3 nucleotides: TGTGCCTGGAGTGTAGGGGCCATCAATCAGCCCCAGCATTTT. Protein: CAWSVGAINQPQHF.